This is a list of T cell receptor beta chains from one sample in a study of neoadjuvant nivolumab and ipilimumab in lung cancer. Sequencing was performed with immunoSEQ multiplex PCR; in TCRdb, only in-frame clones are kept and a portion is missing. The sample lists under 5,000 clones; 75% to 85% were seen once. The sequencing here drew on peripheral blood, taken after neoadjuvant nivolumab, alone or with ipilimumab, at or shortly before surgery. The receptors here all came from an adult with non-small cell lung cancer. Each CDR3 is given with its conserved first and last residue. D genes are given only for firm matches. A clone size is listed for some rows: how often the clone was seen (once, few, many), or a class if it is expanded.

j_call d_call clone_size v_call cdr3_aa cdr3_nt
TRBJ2-4 - large TRBV18 CASSPPAQGGNIQYF TGTGCCAGCTCACCACCCGCCCAGGGGGGAAACATTCAGTACTTC
TRBJ2-7 - few TRBV6-6 CASSTASYEQYF TGTGCCAGCAGCACGGCCTCCTACGAGCAGTACTTC
TRBJ1-2 - once TRBV27 CASSLLAPGRQLANYGYTF TGTGCCAGCAGTTTATTAGCCCCCGGAAGACAGTTAGCTAACTATGGCTACACCTTC
TRBJ2-1 - once TRBV30 CAYFGYEQFF TGTGCCTACTTTGGGTATGAGCAGTTCTTC
TRBJ1-3 - - TRBV5-1 CASSLGPGSGNTIYF TGCGCCAGCAGCTTGGGCCCGGGCTCTGGAAACACCATATATTTT
TRBJ2-4 - few TRBV18 CASSPPNSLAKNIQYF TGTGCCAGCTCACCACCCAATTCACTAGCCAAAAACATTCAGTACTTC
TRBJ1-1 - - TRBV9 CASSVATRTEAFF TGTGCCAGCAGCGTAGCTACCAGGACTGAAGCTTTCTTT
TRBJ1-2 TRBD1 few TRBV6-5 CASSYGQGAQEGYTF TGTGCCAGCAGTTACGGTCAGGGGGCTCAGGAAGGCTACACCTTC
TRBJ2-7 - - TRBV27 CASSFSPSYEQYF TGTGCCAGCAGTTTCTCCCCATCCTACGAGCAGTACTTC
TRBJ1-2 - few TRBV7-2 CASSLVLYGYTF TGTGCCAGCAGCTTAGTTCTCTATGGCTACACCTTC
TRBJ1-5 - - TRBV2 CASSESGWDQPQHF TGTGCCAGCAGTGAATCGGGGTGGGACCAGCCCCAGCATTTT
TRBJ1-1 - - TRBV9 CASSVEAAITEAFF TGTGCCAGCAGCGTAGAAGCAGCCATCACTGAAGCTTTCTTT
TRBJ2-5 TRBD1 - TRBV29-1 CSVRDSSETQYF TGCAGCGTTAGGGACAGCTCTGAGACCCAGTACTTC
TRBJ2-1 TRBD1 once TRBV2 CASSETGTGYNEQFF TGTGCCAGCAGTGAAACCGGGACAGGGTACAATGAGCAGTTCTTC
TRBJ2-1 TRBD2 - TRBV5-1 CASSFQSGTSGYEQFF TGCGCCAGCAGCTTCCAATCCGGGACTAGCGGATATGAGCAGTTCTTC
TRBJ1-5 - - TRBV15 CATKQRSGEGSNQPQHF TGTGCCACCAAACAACGATCAGGGGAGGGTAGCAATCAGCCCCAGCATTTT
TRBJ2-3 - - TRBV6-6 CASGKVAGTGDTQYF TGTGCCAGCGGAAAGGTGGCGGGGACGGGAGATACGCAGTATTTT
TRBJ2-2 - - TRBV6-1 CASSRDLNTGELFF TGTGCCAGCAGTCGGGATTTAAACACCGGGGAGCTGTTTTTT
TRBJ1-1 - - TRBV2 CASRVDRPEAFF TGTGCCAGCAGGGTTGACAGGCCCGAAGCTTTCTTT
TRBJ2-3 - once TRBV2 CASSESWSTDTQYF TGTGCCAGCAGTGAGAGCTGGAGCACAGATACGCAGTATTTT
TRBJ1-5 TRBD1 - TRBV6-1 CASSARDRGRDQPQHF TGTGCCAGCAGTGCCCGGGACAGGGGTAGGGACCAGCCCCAGCATTTT
TRBJ2-6 - - TRBV5-1 CASSLDVGAGANVLTF TGCGCCAGCAGCTTGGATGTGGGCGCTGGGGCCAACGTCCTGACTTTC
TRBJ1-1 - - TRBV27 CASSPNRRTGNTEAFF TGTGCCAGCAGTCCGAACCGAAGGACGGGGAACACTGAAGCTTTCTTT
TRBJ1-1 - - TRBV18 CASSQGLSTEAFF TGTGCCAGCTCACAGGGTCTTAGCACTGAAGCTTTCTTT
TRBJ2-7 - - TRBV30 CAWANGAGAAYEQYF TGTGCCTGGGCCAACGGGGCGGGCGCAGCCTACGAGCAGTACTTC
TRBJ1-5 TRBD1 few TRBV7-9 CAIQGEGNQPQHF TGTGCCATACAGGGGGAAGGCAATCAGCCCCAGCATTTT
TRBJ1-1 - few TRBV11-2 CASSFRRNTEAFF TGTGCCAGCAGCTTTCGCAGGAACACTGAAGCTTTCTTT
TRBJ2-1 - - TRBV19 CASSISGGGYNEQFF TGTGCCAGTAGTATATCGGGGGGCGGGTACAATGAGCAGTTCTTC
TRBJ1-1 - - TRBV2 CADCESNPTEAFF TGTGCCGACTGTGAGAGTAATCCCACTGAAGCTTTCTTT
TRBJ2-1 - once TRBV4-1 CASSQDRFGGPQDEQFF TGCGCCAGCAGCCAAGATCGTTTTGGGGGGCCACAAGATGAGCAGTTCTTC
TRBJ2-7 - - TRBV30 CAWSVSSGGIYYF TGTGCCTGGAGTGTATCAAGTGGCGGGATTTATTACTTC
TRBJ1-3 - - TRBV10-3 CAIGTMRGGRSNTIYF TGTGCCATCGGAACCATGAGGGGGGGCCGCAGTAACACCATATATTTT
TRBJ2-6 - once TRBV27 CASSASGANVLTF TGTGCCAGCAGTGCATCTGGGGCCAACGTCCTGACTTTC
TRBJ1-2 - - TRBV5-4 CASSNRVANYGYTF TGTGCCAGCAGTAACAGGGTAGCTAACTATGGCTACACCTTC
TRBJ2-1 TRBD1 - TRBV5-1 CASSPGTGVTNEQFF TGCGCCAGCAGTCCCGGGACAGGGGTAACCAATGAGCAGTTCTTC
TRBJ2-7 TRBD1 - TRBV7-2 CASSSQTGGREQYF TGTGCCAGCAGCTCACAGACAGGGGGTAGGGAGCAGTACTTC
TRBJ1-5 - - TRBV7-9 CASSLEGSQPQHF TGTGCCAGCAGCCTAGAAGGAAGTCAGCCCCAGCATTTT